This passage covers 3 T cell receptor beta chains from one sample sequenced in a study of chronic HIV infection and antiretroviral therapy. TCRdb reprocessed the 5' RACE reads with MiXCR, giving one entry per CDR3 protein. The table includes tens of thousands of distinct CDR3 sequences, under 9.5% detected once. Material: peripheral blood. All receptors derive from an adult who had HIV and had not received antiretroviral therapy, or was an uninfected healthy control (not recorded which).

This clonotype has just a few counts. The chain couples TRBV28 to TRBJ2-7; D gene ambiguous. Germline values: CDR1 MDHEN, CDR2 SYDVKM. The CDR3 is 13 amino acids. Between the trimmed V and J ends, which lost 3 bases and 2 bases, there was a span of 8 bases. In nucleotides, the CDR3 is TGTGCCAGCAGTTTCGCAGGTCCCTACGAGCAGTACTTC. The encoded protein is CASSFAGPYEQYF.

This clonotype was picked up many times. The gene calls are TRBV29-1 and TRBJ2-4; 9 bases align to TRBD2. The CDR3 covers 13 residues. V dropped 4 bases and J dropped 9; count of bases not matched to a gene: 7. CDR1 is SQVTM and CDR2 is ANQGSEA in the germline V gene. This chain's CDR3 is CSVAGTSPGIQYF. CDR3 bases: TGCAGCGTTGCCGGGACTAGCCCCGGCATTCAGTACTTC.

This clonotype was recorded only once. This may arise from a read error, as a much more abundant clone is one base away. The chain combines TRBV2 with TRBJ2-7, with 8 positions matching TRBD2. Germline values: CDR1 SNHLY, CDR2 FYNNEI. CDR3 length equals 16 residues. In nucleotides, the CDR3 is TGTGCCAGCAGTGAAGCGGCTAGCGGGTATTCCTACGGGCAGTACTTC. Its translation is CASSEAASGYSYGQYF.